These 14 T cell receptor beta chains originate from one sample sequenced in a study of shared clonotypes between healthy human individuals. Libraries were prepared by immunoSEQ multiplex PCR; TCRdb keeps only in-frame clonotypes and omits some of them. The data show 400,000 to 500,000 clones, about 82% seen once. The sample comprised PBMCs. Source of these receptors: a woman aged 35 to 49 in good health. Some clones in this sample may be carry-over from other donors' samples.

This clone was recorded a few times. CDR3 region: CASSEASGGSTDTQYF. CDR3 DNA: TGTGCCAGCAGTGAGGCTAGCGGGGGAAGCACAGATACGCAGTATTTT. The chain employs TRBV6-4 and TRBJ2-3; 10 bases are a match to TRBD2. Trimming at V came to 3 bases and at J to 0 bases, leaving 3 bases not matched to a gene. This CDR3 region has 16 residues. Germline CDR1 reads MRHNA; CDR2 reads SNTAGT.

The rearrangement links TRBV7-2 to TRBJ2-7; no clear D gene. Trimming took 5 bases from V and 2 from J, leaving 13 bases between them. The CDR3 totals 14 residues. Germline CDR1 is SGHTA and CDR2 is FQGNSA. The CDR3 loop reads CASSPGGAPYEQYF. CDR3 coding DNA: TGTGCCAGCAGCCCGGGTGGCGCCCCCTACGAGCAGTACTTC.

This chain joins TRBV27 and TRBJ2-2; 7 positions agree with TRBD1. This CDR3 is built from 15 residues. Trimming at V came to 6 bases and at J to 6 bases, leaving 10 bases not matched to a gene. Germline CDR1 is MNHEY and CDR2 is SMNVEV (reference sequence). The CDR3 spells CASSALQGIAGELFF. The CDR3 nucleotides read TGTGCCAGCAGCGCTTTACAGGGGATCGCCGGGGAGCTGTTTTTT.

This clone is a singleton in its sample. The V gene is TRBV6-9, the J gene TRBJ1-6, with D uncertain. Trimming pared 2 bases from V and 11 bases from J, leaving 13 bases between. Germline V gene lookup returns CDR1 MNHGY and CDR2 SVAAGI. The CDR3 covers 14 residues. CDR3 loop: CASSYEDPEPPLHF. The CDR3 region has the DNA TGTGCCAGCAGTTATGAGGACCCGGAACCACCCCTCCACTTT.

This clone was counted a few times. It is likely a read error: a sequence one base away is far more abundant. The CDR3 nucleotides read TGTGTCAGCAGCTTATCCCAGGGACGGGCGGTGTTCTTC. Encoded protein: CVSSLSQGRAVFF. The genes are TRBV7-9 and TRBJ2-1; D may match TRBD1 or TRBD2 (5 bases each). CDR1 is SEHNR and CDR2 is FQNEAQ in the germline V gene (reference sequence). The length of the CDR3 is 13 residues.

V and J are TRBV30 and TRBJ2-7; either TRBD1 or TRBD2 may supply D (5 bases each). Germline values: CDR1 GTSNPN, CDR2 SVGIG (reference sequence). The CDR3 extends over 15 amino acids. V dropped 1 base and J dropped 1 base, with 14 bases sitting between them. CDR3 region: CAWSEGRITSYEQYF. The CDR3 DNA sequence: TGTGCCTGGAGTGAGGGGAGAATCACTTCCTACGAGCAGTACTTC.

V and J are TRBV9 and TRBJ1-1; 8 nucleotides align to TRBD1. Germline V gene data show CDR1 as SGDLS and CDR2 as YYNGEE. The V gene end was trimmed by 2 bases and the J gene end by 1 base; junction bases not matched to a gene: 4. The CDR3 sequence is 15 residues long. CDR3 residues: CASSVQGARNTEAFF. CDR3 in DNA: TGTGCCAGCAGCGTCCAGGGGGCGCGGAACACTGAAGCTTTCTTT.

V and J are TRBV6-4 and TRBJ1-1, with a weak D call TRBD1 (6 bases). Trimming took 3 bases from V and 6 from J, leaving 20 bases between them. Germline CDR1 is MRHNA and CDR2 is SNTAGT. The CDR3 extends over 16 amino acids. In DNA form, the CDR3 reads TGTGCCAGCAGTGAGGCGCGACAGGTTCTCTCTCCTGAAGCTTTCTTT. This translates into CASSEARQVLSPEAFF.

V is TRBV5-4 and J is TRBJ2-5; D is unclear. The J call may be incorrect, as the DNA end agrees better with TRBJ2-7. This CDR3 contains 14 residues. The V gene's germline CDR1 is SGHNT and CDR2 YYREEE (reference sequence). CDR3 sequence (DNA): TGTGCCAGCAGCTCGGCCGGCGCCTCGTACGAGCAGTACTTC. Translating gives CASSSAGASYEQYF.

V gene TRBV11-3 combines with J gene TRBJ2-7; 8 bases are a match to TRBD1. The V segment lost 3 bases and the J segment 2 bases; nucleotides outside the gene matches: 6. The germline gives CDR1 SGHNT, CDR2 YENEEA. This CDR3 contains 15 residues. In nucleotides, the CDR3 is TGTGCCAGCAGCTTGGCCGGGACAGGTCCCTACGAGCAGTACTTC. Protein sequence: CASSLAGTGPYEQYF.

This chain joins TRBV4-3 and TRBJ2-3; TRBD2 might be the D (6 bases). This CDR3 contains 16 residues. Germline lookup yields CDR1 LGHNA and CDR2 YSLEER. The ends were cut back, 2 bases at V and 2 bases at J, with 14 bases in the middle. This chain's CDR3 is CASSQQLAHDTDTQYF. In nucleotides, the CDR3 is TGCGCCAGCAGCCAACAGCTAGCGCACGACACAGATACGCAGTATTTT.

As concerns this clone: The germline gene is not matched at one end of the junction; a read error may be the cause. The gene calls are TRBV7-2 and TRBJ1-5, with D perhaps matching TRBD1 (6 bases). Germline CDR1 reads SGHTA; CDR2 reads FQGNSA. The CDR3 spans 15 residues. The CDR3: CASSPDSGGYQLQHF. CDR3 nucleotide sequence: TGTGCCAGCAGCCCAGACAGCGGGGGCTATCAGCTCCAGCATTTT.

The V gene is TRBV19, the J gene TRBJ2-7; D uncertain. The length of the CDR3 is 9 residues. CDR1 and CDR2 (germline): LNHDA, SQIVND (reference sequence). V dropped 6 bases and J dropped 5 bases, with 2 bases sitting between them. As DNA, the CDR3 is TGTGCCAGTAGGCACGAGCAGTACTTC. It is translated as CASRHEQYF. Full variable domain (remainder filled in from reference TRBV19 and TRBJ2-7): DGGITQSPKYLFRKEGQNVTLSCEQNLNHDAMYWYRQDPGQGLRLIYYSQIVNDFQKGDIAEGYSVSREKKESFPLTVTSAQKNPTAFYLCASRHEQYFGPGTRLTVT.

V usage is TRBV5-4 and J usage is TRBJ2-7, with TRBD2 matching over 12 bases. Trimming took 1 base from V and 5 from J; bases not matched to a gene: 7. This CDR3 has 16 residues. Germline-derived CDR1 and CDR2 are SGHNT and YYREEE (reference sequence). The CDR3 sequence: CASSLYLAGGPHEQYF. CDR3 nucleotides: TGTGCCAGCAGCTTGTACCTAGCGGGAGGGCCTCACGAGCAGTACTTC.